One and the same sample provided the 19 T cell receptor beta chains below, sequenced in a study of blood T cell repertoires in COVID-19. Clones were sequenced by immunoSEQ multiplex PCR, and TCRdb holds only the in-frame ones, with some missing. The sample lists a few hundred thousand clones, roughly 90% occurring once. Sequenced material: peripheral blood. Receptor source: a woman in her thirties with COVID-19, enrolled during active disease.

The chain links TRBV6-6 to TRBJ1-2; the D is unclear. In germline, CDR1 is MNHNY, CDR2 SVGAGI (reference sequence). Trimming removed 6 bases from V and 3 bases from J, with 5 bases in between. This CDR3 is 11 amino acids long. CDR3 sequence reads: CASSFDYGYTF. CDR3 coding DNA: TGTGCCAGCAGCTTTGACTATGGCTACACCTTC.

The table lists this clone with a count of one. The rearrangement joins TRBV2 to TRBJ2-7; 12 nucleotides agree with TRBD1. Germline loops: CDR1 SNHLY, CDR2 FYNNEI. The CDR3 has 15 residues. The V gene end was trimmed by 6 bases and the J gene end by 3 bases; junction bases not matched to a gene: 6. The CDR3 region is CASSGTGGRGYEQYF. The CDR3 nucleotides read TGTGCCAGCAGCGGGACAGGGGGCAGAGGCTACGAGCAGTACTTC.

This clone was counted only a few times. The rearrangement links TRBV29-1 to TRBJ2-1; TRBD1 matches at 7 bases. Germline lookup yields CDR1 SQVTM and CDR2 ANQGSEA. The ends lost 2 bases at V and 0 bases at J; junction bases unmatched: 13. The CDR3 sequence is 18 residues long. DNA for the CDR3: TGCAGCGTTGAAACCGAAACCACGGACAGGAGCTCCTACAATGAGCAGTTCTTC. Translation gives CSVETETTDRSSYNEQFF.

V is TRBV19 and J is TRBJ2-4; a weak D match, TRBD2 (7 bases). The CDR3 extends over 17 amino acids. V lost 2 bases to trimming and J lost 8 bases, with 22 bases between them. CDR1 and CDR2 from the germline V gene are LNHDA and SQIVND (reference sequence). CDR3 coding DNA: TGTGCCAGTAGTATAAAGGGGGGGTGGGGGGCCCCGGACATTCAGTACTTC. This gives the protein CASSIKGGWGAPDIQYF.

The J gene is TRBJ1-3, the V gene TRBV4-3; D is ambiguous. Trimming removed 4 bases at V and 7 bases at J, with 8 bases between. In germline, CDR1 is LGHNA, CDR2 YSLEER. CDR3 length: 12 amino acids. The CDR3 region is CASSPGLNTIYF. The CDR3, as DNA: TGCGCCAGCAGCCCCGGTTTGAACACCATATATTTT.

The gene calls are TRBV20-1 and TRBJ2-7; weak D call: TRBD1 (5 bases). V lost 3 bases to trimming and J lost 2 bases, with 11 bases between them. The CDR3 has 13 residues. Germline CDR1 DFQATT, CDR2 SNEGSKA (reference sequence). The CDR3 region has the DNA TGCAGTGCTAGTAAGGGGCCGCCCTACGAGCAGTACGTC. This codes for CSASKGPPYEQYV.

This clone was counted a few times. J is TRBJ2-1 and V is TRBV5-1; 9 positions agree with TRBD2. Germline CDR1 is SGHRS and CDR2 is YFSETQ. The length of the CDR3 is 13 residues. V gave up 2 bases and J gave up 12 bases; unmatched junction bases: 6. CDR3 region: CASSFNSGGMQFF. The CDR3 nucleotides read TGCGCCAGCAGCTTTAATAGCGGGGGTATGCAGTTCTTC.

The rearrangement uses TRBV5-6 and TRBJ2-2; TRBD2 aligns across 7 bases. Germline V gene data show CDR1 as SGHDT and CDR2 as YYEEEE. Trimming cost V 4 bases and J 6 bases; bases outside gene matches: 9. The CDR3 runs to 15 residues. DNA of the CDR3: TGTGCCAGCAGCCGAATTGTCCTAGCGGCCGGGGAGCTGTTTTTT. It translates to CASSRIVLAAGELFF. The variable domain in full, with the rest retrieved from reference TRBV5-6 and TRBJ2-2, is DAGVTQSPTHLIKTRGQQVTLRCSPKSGHDTVSWYQQALGQGPQFIFQYYEEEERQRGNFPDRFSGHQFPNYSSELNVNALLLGDSALYLCASSRIVLAAGELFFGEGSRLTVL.

The J gene is TRBJ1-4, the V gene TRBV25-1; TRBD1 agrees at 8 bases. V was pared by 2 bases and J by 7 bases, with 12 bases of the junction left unmatched. CDR3 size: 17 residues. Germline V lookup: CDR1 MGHDK, CDR2 SYGVNS. The DNA of the CDR3 is TGTGCCAGCAGTGAAGGGGGCCGCGGACAGGGAGGTGAAAAACTGTTTTTT. It encodes CASSEGGRGQGGEKLFF. Complete variable domain (other parts from reference TRBV25-1 and TRBJ1-4): EADIYQTPRYLVIGTGKKITLECSQTMGHDKMYWYQQDPGMELHLIHYSYGVNSTEKGDLSSESTVSRIRTEHFPLTLESARPSHTSQYLCASSEGGRGQGGEKLFFGSGTQLSVL.

The V call is TRBV9, the J call TRBJ2-1; the match to TRBD2 covers 14 bases. Germline CDR1 reads SGDLS; CDR2 reads YYNGEE. Trimming took 0 bases from V and 10 from J; bases not matched to a gene: 6. The CDR3 has 16 amino acids. The CDR3 nucleotides are TGTGCCAGCAGCGTAGGCAGACTAGCGGGGGGGTTGGAGCAGTTCTTC. Amino acid sequence: CASSVGRLAGGLEQFF.

This sequence joins TRBV11-3 and TRBJ1-2; no clear D gene. The germline CDR1 and CDR2 sequences are SGHNT and YENEEA. Trimming removed 1 base from V and 11 bases from J, with 14 bases in between. The CDR3 has 13 amino acids. The CDR3 sequence is CASSLAPDQKYTF. The CDR3 DNA follows: TGTGCCAGCAGCTTAGCCCCCGATCAGAAGTACACCTTC.

The CDR3 sequence: CASSLGARGGGAGYTF. The CDR3 nucleotides read TGCGCCAGCAGCTTGGGGGCAAGGGGTGGCGGTGCTGGCTACACCTTC. V gene TRBV5-1 combines with J gene TRBJ1-2; weak D call: TRBD1 (5 bases). Germline CDR1 and CDR2: SGHRS and YFSETQ. The CDR3 consists of 16 residues. Trimming pared 0 bases from V and 7 bases from J, leaving 19 bases between.

The rearrangement joins TRBV6-5 to TRBJ1-2; D not certain. This CDR3 is built from 14 residues. In germline, CDR1 is MNHEY, CDR2 SVGAGI. Between the trimmed V and J ends, which lost 6 bases and 4 bases, there was a span of 15 bases. The CDR3 protein is CASRSEASSYGYTF. CDR3 nucleotide sequence: TGTGCCAGCAGATCCGAGGCCTCGTCCTATGGCTACACCTTC.

The V and J genes are TRBV28 and TRBJ2-7; D perhaps matches TRBD2 (5 bases). Trimming removed 4 bases at V and 3 bases at J, with 16 bases between. This CDR3 contains 15 residues. Germline V gives CDR1 MDHEN, CDR2 SYDVKM. This CDR3 is CASSSPGYGIYEQYF. In DNA form, the CDR3 reads TGTGCCAGCAGTTCCCCGGGGTACGGAATCTACGAGCAGTACTTC.

V gene TRBV9 combines with J gene TRBJ1-3; a possible D gene is TRBD1 (6 bases). V was cut by 0 bases and J by 0 bases, with 13 bases left in between. Germline CDR1 reads SGDLS; CDR2 reads YYNGEE. The CDR3 is 17 amino acids. As DNA, the CDR3 is TGTGCCAGCAGCGTAGGACAGGATTCTTTCTCTGGAAACACCATATATTTT. Its translation is CASSVGQDSFSGNTIYF.

The chain joins TRBV19 to TRBJ1-3; weak D call: TRBD1 (5 bases). Looked up from germline, CDR1 is LNHDA and CDR2 is SQIVND (reference sequence). CDR3 length: 16 residues. Deletions cut 5 bases from V and 3 bases from J, with 17 bases between. Here the CDR3 reads CASSPIWTLGGNTIYF. CDR3 in DNA: TGTGCCAGTAGTCCTATCTGGACACTTGGTGGAAACACCATATATTTT.

The chain couples TRBV28 to TRBJ2-5; no reliable D call. CDR1 and CDR2 (germline): MDHEN, SYDVKM. V gave up 4 bases and J gave up 4 bases, with 7 bases separating them. CDR3 length: 12 amino acids. The CDR3 sequence: CASSSPPETQYF. CDR3 coding DNA: TGTGCCAGCAGTTCCCCTCCAGAGACCCAGTACTTC.

Here the CDR3 DNA reads TGCGCCAGCAGCTTAGGGCTAATAGCGGGGAACACCGGGGAGCTGTTTTTT. It translates to CASSLGLIAGNTGELFF. The J gene is TRBJ2-2, the V gene TRBV5-1, with 7 bases identical to TRBD2. J was trimmed by 1 base and V by 2 bases; bases with no gene match: 8. The CDR3 length is 17 residues. From germline, CDR1 is SGHRS and CDR2 YFSETQ. Supplemented by reference TRBV5-1 and TRBJ2-2, the full variable domain reads KAGVTQTPRYLIKTRGQQVTLSCSPISGHRSVSWYQQTPGQGLQFLFEYFSETQRNKGNFPGRFSGRQFSNSRSEMNVSTLELGDSALYLCASSLGLIAGNTGELFFGEGSRLTVL.

The chain uses TRBV11-2 and TRBJ2-7; D gene ambiguous. Trimming left V 4 bases short and J 2 bases short, with 9 bases between. This CDR3 is built from 13 residues. Germline lookup yields CDR1 SGHAT and CDR2 FQNNGV. CDR3 residues: CASSYTEPYEQYF. CDR3 sequence (DNA): TGTGCCAGCAGCTATACAGAGCCCTACGAGCAGTACTTC.